The 8 T cell receptor beta chains presented below share a single source sample, sequenced in a study of OX40 agonist ivuxolimab in advanced cancers. Only in-frame clones appear in the TCRdb table, and some are missing; sequencing was by immunoSEQ multiplex PCR. The table includes about 7,800 clones, approximately 73% detected once. The starting material was CD4+ or CD8+ T cells sorted from blood, obtained in a trial of the OX40 agonist ivuxolimab. Receptors were obtained from an adult with an advanced solid tumor such as melanoma, head and neck, liver or kidney cancer.

This clone is deemed medium-sized. The chain has TRBV11-2 and TRBJ2-2, with D perhaps matching TRBD2 (5 bases). The V end was cut by 5 bases, the J end by 5 bases, with 15 bases between. This CDR3 is built from 15 residues. Germline lookup yields CDR1 SGHAT and CDR2 FQNNGV. The CDR3 sequence is CASSPPHPGTGELFF. The DNA for the CDR3 is TGTGCCAGCAGCCCACCCCACCCGGGGACCGGGGAGCTGTTTTTT.

Only a few counts were recorded for this clone. This chain uses TRBV4-1 with TRBJ1-4; no reliable D call. From germline, CDR1 is MGHRA and CDR2 YSYEKL. V was clipped by 0 bases and J by 15 bases, with 11 bases between them. There are 12 residues in the CDR3. Written as DNA, the CDR3 is TGCGCCAGCAGCCAAGAGGGCGGGCGGGTGTTTTTT. Translation gives CASSQEGGRVFF.

This chain joins TRBV11-1 and TRBJ2-2, with D hard to call. In germline, CDR1 is SGHAT, CDR2 FQDESV (reference sequence). Trimming cost V 7 bases and J 0 bases, with 6 bases left between them. The CDR3 is 13 amino acids. CDR3 protein: CASIRPNTGELFF. The CDR3 coding sequence is TGTGCCAGCATTCGACCGAACACCGGGGAGCTGTTTTTT.

The chain recombines TRBV30 with TRBJ1-1, with D tentatively TRBD1 (5 bases). Germline CDR1 is GTSNPN and CDR2 is SVGIG (reference sequence). The V gene lost 2 bases and the J gene lost 4 bases, with 8 bases spanning the gap. The CDR3 totals 12 residues. The CDR3 DNA sequence: TGTGCCTGGAGTTTCGGGGGCACTGAAGCTTTCTTT. This codes for CAWSFGGTEAFF. Variable domain in full (rest from reference TRBV30 and TRBJ1-1): SQTIHQWPATLVQPVGSPLSLECTVEGTSNPNLYWYRQAAGRGLQLLFYSVGIGQISSEVPQNLSASRPQDRQFILSSKKLLLSDSGFYLCAWSFGGTEAFFGQGTRLTVV.

V usage is TRBV7-9 and J usage is TRBJ2-1; D is perhaps TRBD2 (6 bases). Germline V lookup: CDR1 SEHNR, CDR2 FQNEAQ (reference sequence). CDR3 length equals 11 residues. Trimming left V 2 bases short and J 12 bases short, with 8 bases between. CDR3 region: CASSLSGGQFF. In DNA form, the CDR3 reads TGTGCCAGCAGCTTATCCGGGGGGCAGTTCTTC.

In regard to this clone: Other DNA sequences within the sample encode an identical CDR3. The chain carries TRBV7-3 and TRBJ2-5, with 7 bases matching TRBD2. V lost 1 base and J lost 2; bases outside the gene matches: 1. This CDR3 is 14 amino acids long. CDR1 SGHTA and CDR2 FQGTGA come from the germline V gene. CDR3 sequence reads: CASSLMGGQETQYF. Here the CDR3 DNA reads TGTGCCAGCAGCTTAATGGGAGGGCAAGAGACCCAGTACTTC.

The chain has TRBV25-1 and TRBJ2-4, with a tentative D call TRBD1 (5 bases). The V gene's germline CDR1 is MGHDK and CDR2 SYGVNS. V dropped 2 bases and J dropped 9 bases, with 5 bases sitting between them. The CDR3 loop spans 11 amino acids. The CDR3: CASSERGIQYF. The CDR3, as DNA: TGTGCCAGCAGTGAAAGGGGCATTCAGTACTTC. The whole variable domain, remainder taken from reference TRBV25-1 and TRBJ2-4, is EADIYQTPRYLVIGTGKKITLECSQTMGHDKMYWYQQDPGMELHLIHYSYGVNSTEKGDLSSESTVSRIRTEHFPLTLESARPSHTSQYLCASSERGIQYFGAGTRLSVL.

The CDR3 DNA reads TGTGCCAGCCGAGCGATCTCTGGAAACACCATATATTTT. Translated: CASRAISGNTIYF. The chain has TRBV28 and TRBJ1-3, with unresolved D. V gave up 8 bases and J gave up 0 bases, with 8 bases separating them. The germline V gene encodes CDR1 MDHEN and CDR2 SYDVKM. This CDR3 has 13 amino acids. Looking up the rest from reference TRBV28 and TRBJ1-3 gives the full variable domain: DVKVTQSSRYLVKRTGEKVFLECVQDMDHENMFWYRQDPGLGLRLIYFSYDVKMKEKGDIPEGYSVSREKKERFSLILESASTNQTSMYLCASRAISGNTIYFGEGSWLTVV.